This is a list of T cell receptor beta chains from one sample in a study of blood T cell repertoires in COVID-19. Libraries were prepared by immunoSEQ multiplex PCR; TCRdb keeps only in-frame clonotypes and omits some of them. Of some 200,000 clones in the sample, approximately 84% were seen once. Sequencing input: peripheral blood. Receptors were obtained from a man at least 80 years old with acute or convalescent COVID-19. CDR3s include the opening cysteine and the closing phenylalanine or tryptophan. D genes are given only for firm matches. Size is omitted from some rows. Given values are once, few, many or a class for expanded clones.

V	J	length	D	size	CDR3	DNA
TRBV21-1	TRBJ2-5	14	NA	NA	CASSKATSQETQYF	TGTGCCAGCAGCAAAGCAACGAGTCAAGAGACCCAGTACTTC
TRBV4-1	TRBJ2-1	16	TRBD2	NA	CASSLSLAGARNEQFF	TGCGCCAGCAGTCTTTCACTAGCGGGAGCCAGGAATGAGCAGTTCTTC
TRBV9	TRBJ1-1	14	NA	NA	CASSKEGVSTEAFF	TGTGCCAGCAGCAAAGAGGGGGTCAGCACTGAAGCTTTCTTT
TRBV27	TRBJ1-2	15	NA	NA	CASKTTGLVNYGYTF	TGTGCCAGCAAAACTACAGGGCTAGTTAACTATGGCTACACCTTC
TRBV5-1	TRBJ2-7	15	TRBD1	NA	CASAPSGTGPYEQYF	TGCGCCAGCGCTCCCTCCGGGACAGGGCCTTACGAGCAGTACTTC
TRBV2	TRBJ1-3	17	TRBD1	NA	CASRLQGMGGSGNTIYF	TGTGCCAGCAGATTACAGGGGATGGGGGGCTCTGGAAACACCATATATTTT
TRBV6-6	TRBJ2-3	11	NA	NA	CASSSLDTQYF	TGTGCCAGCAGCTCTCTAGATACGCAGTATTTT
TRBV28	TRBJ1-2	14	TRBD1	NA	CASSPRTGNYGYTF	TGTGCCAGCAGTCCGCGGACAGGGAACTATGGCTACACCTTC
TRBV24-1	TRBJ1-5	14	NA	NA	CATSDSLSNQPQHF	TGTGCCACCAGTGATTCACTGAGCAATCAGCCCCAGCATTTT
TRBV7-3	TRBJ2-1	15	NA	once	CASSIRPSSYNEQFF	TGTGCCAGCAGCATACGCCCGAGCTCCTACAATGAGCAGTTCTTC
TRBV28	TRBJ2-6	16	TRBD1	NA	CASSWNRQGTASVLTF	TGTGCCAGCAGTTGGAACCGACAGGGAACTGCTAGCGTCCTGACTTTC
TRBV6-2/TRBV6-3	TRBJ2-3	14	NA	NA	CASSYALGTDTQYF	TGTGCCAGCAGTTACGCGCTTGGCACAGATACGCAGTATTTT
TRBV11-3	TRBJ1-5	16	NA	NA	CASSLSSRAFNQPQHF	TGTGCCAGCAGCTTAAGCTCCAGGGCCTTCAATCAGCCCCAGCATTTT
TRBV9	TRBJ2-2	14	NA	NA	CASSAHGGAGELFF	TGTGCCAGCAGCGCCCACGGCGGAGCCGGGGAGCTGTTTTTT
TRBV24-1	TRBJ2-3	17	NA	NA	CATSDWGAGQYTDTQYF	TGTGCCACCAGTGATTGGGGGGCGGGACAGTACACAGATACGCAGTATTTT
TRBV12-3/TRBV12-4	TRBJ2-7	13	NA	NA	CASSRTVSYEQYF	TGTGCCAGCAGTCGGACAGTCTCCTACGAGCAGTACTTC
TRBV21-1	TRBJ2-3	9	NA	NA	CASSPGQYF	TGTGCCAGCAGCCCCGGGCAGTATTTT
TRBV30	TRBJ2-1	17	TRBD2	NA	CAWTMFRSSGSINEQFF	TGTGCCTGGACCATGTTTCGATCTAGCGGGAGTATCAATGAGCAGTTCTTC
TRBV19	TRBJ2-3	16	TRBD2	NA	CASSPIAGGSTDTQYF	TGTGCCAGTAGTCCGATAGCGGGAGGGAGCACAGATACGCAGTATTTT
TRBV2	TRBJ1-5	15	TRBD1	NA	CASRLQGVGNQPQHF	TGTGCCAGCAGGCTACAGGGGGTCGGCAATCAGCCCCAGCATTTT
TRBV6-4	TRBJ1-5	15	NA	NA	CASSLDGQINQPQHF	TGTGCCAGCAGTCTTGACGGACAAATCAATCAGCCCCAGCATTTT